The 18 T cell receptor beta chains below were found in one sample sequenced in a study of beta chain features in type 1 diabetes. Study observations and caveats: Significant though moderate, a shortening of TCRB CDR3s appeared in all four CD4+ subsets of Type 1 diabetes patients.

Their antigens are not known. As every portion of the isolated RNA was reverse transcribed, the sequencing read expressed TCRB transcripts. Data came from immunoSEQ multiplex PCR; TCRdb stores just in-frame clones and leaves some out. The data show hundreds of thousands of clones, 10% to 15% seen once. The sequenced sample consisted of naive CD4+ T cells from blood. The receptors stem from a man younger than 35 with type 1 diabetes.

The chain employs TRBV9 and TRBJ2-3; no clear D. Trimming shortened V by 4 bases and J by 7 bases, and 7 bases separated the two germline ends. Germline loops: CDR1 SGDLS, CDR2 YYNGEE. The CDR3 is 11 amino acids. CDR3 DNA sequence: TGTGCCAGCAGCCCCCAAAATACGCAGTATTTT. Translated: CASSPQNTQYF.

V is TRBV5-6 and J is TRBJ2-5; D may be TRBD2 (5 bases). CDR3 length: 15 amino acids. Trimming shortened V by 3 bases and J by 5 bases, and 17 bases separated the two germline ends. The V gene's germline CDR1 is SGHDT and CDR2 YYEEEE. CDR3 DNA: TGTGCCAGCAGCTCGACCGGGCCTACGGGGGAGACCCAGTACTTC. The encoded protein is CASSSTGPTGETQYF.

The chain employs TRBV5-1 and TRBJ2-7, with D unresolved. V was clipped by 0 bases and J by 1 base, with 20 bases between them. There are 18 residues in the CDR3. CDR1 and CDR2 from the germline V gene are SGHRS and YFSETQ. The CDR3 DNA follows: TGCGCCAGCAGCTTGGGTCCAGCCACCGGTGGACGGTCCTACGAGCAGTACTTC. Protein product: CASSLGPATGGRSYEQYF.

This clone occurred a few times. The V call is TRBV30, the J call TRBJ2-7; the D gene is possibly TRBD1 (6 bases). There are 14 residues in the CDR3. Germline V gene lookup returns CDR1 GTSNPN and CDR2 SVGIG (reference sequence). Trimming removed 4 bases from V and 3 bases from J, with 16 bases in between. CDR3 residues: CAWTGAGVVYEQYF. CDR3 in DNA: TGTGCCTGGACAGGGGCAGGGGTCGTCTACGAGCAGTACTTC.

A few counts support this clone. The chain combines TRBV29-1 with TRBJ1-5; TRBD1 aligns across 8 bases. Trimming took 6 bases from V and 1 from J; bases not matched to a gene: 5. Per the germline V gene, CDR1 is SQVTM and CDR2 is ANQGSEA. The length of the CDR3 is 14 residues. For the CDR3, the DNA is TGCAGCGTCGTTGACAGGGGCAGCAATCAGCCCCAGCATTTT. This translates into CSVVDRGSNQPQHF.

V usage is TRBV7-6 and J usage is TRBJ2-2; D tentatively reads TRBD1 or TRBD2 (7 bases each). V dropped 5 bases and J dropped 5 bases, with 15 bases sitting between them. Germline lookup yields CDR1 SGHVS and CDR2 FNYEAQ. There are 15 residues in the CDR3. The CDR3 is CASSGRGQRTGELFF. CDR3 sequence (DNA): TGTGCCAGCAGCGGGAGGGGACAGCGGACCGGGGAGCTGTTTTTT.

The chain uses TRBV6-5 and TRBJ2-1; 7 bases are shared with TRBD2. V gave up 0 bases and J gave up 6 bases; unmatched junction bases: 5. The length of the CDR3 is 15 residues. Germline V gene sequence: CDR1 MNHEY, CDR2 SVGAGI. The CDR3 DNA reads as TGTGCCAGCAGTTACTCCCTCGGGGGGTCCAATGAGCAGTTCTTC. Protein product: CASSYSLGGSNEQFF.

CDR3 loop: CATSSVGRGYTF. CDR3 coding DNA: TGTGCCACCAGCAGCGTGGGCCGGGGCTACACCTTC. This chain uses TRBV15 with TRBJ1-2; D unresolved. The germline V gene encodes CDR1 LNHNV and CDR2 YYDKDF (reference sequence). Between the trimmed V and J ends, which lost 3 bases and 8 bases, there was a span of 10 bases. CDR3 length: 12 residues.

This clone has a handful of counts. This chain uses TRBV11-2 with TRBJ2-3; 9 bases agree with TRBD1. Germline CDR1 is SGHAT and CDR2 is FQNNGV. This CDR3 is 17 amino acids long. V was clipped by 5 bases and J by 4 bases; unmatched bases: 13. The CDR3 nucleotides read TGTGCCAGCAGCGCCGGGACAGGGTACCTTGGGGCAGATACGCAGTATTTT. Translating gives CASSAGTGYLGADTQYF.

CDR3 sequence: CASAGTGRTDTQYF. The CDR3 DNA is TGTGCCAGCGCCGGGACAGGGAGAACAGATACGCAGTATTTT. This chain links TRBV6-4 with TRBJ2-3; 9 nucleotides align to TRBD1. V shed 8 bases and J 3 bases; nucleotides not matched to a gene: 6. The germline gives CDR1 MRHNA, CDR2 SNTAGT. The CDR3 length is 14 residues.

The chain couples TRBV19 to TRBJ1-1, with TRBD1 as a possible D gene (5 bases). Trimming shortened V by 7 bases and J by 2 bases, and 11 bases separated the two germline ends. Germline values: CDR1 LNHDA, CDR2 SQIVND (reference sequence). The CDR3 length is 13 residues. The CDR3 nucleotides are TGTGCCAGTAAATGGGACCGCAACACTGAAGCTTTCTTT. This translates into CASKWDRNTEAFF.

This clone was observed a handful of times. The chain has TRBV19 and TRBJ2-2; TRBD2 is a possible D gene (6 bases). The germline CDR1 and CDR2 sequences are LNHDA and SQIVND (reference sequence). The CDR3 is 14 residues long. Trimming pared 5 bases from V and 7 bases from J, leaving 14 bases between. DNA of the CDR3: TGTGCCAGTAGTCGCCAGGGAGGTAACGGGGAGCTGTTTTTT. Its translation is CASSRQGGNGELFF.

The chain uses TRBV29-1 and TRBJ2-3; possibly TRBD1 for D (6 bases). Trimming removed 6 bases from V and 0 bases from J, with 10 bases in between. The CDR3 loop spans 13 amino acids. Germline CDR1 is SQVTM and CDR2 is ANQGSEA. The CDR3 is CSVHRESTDTQYF. CDR3 sequence (DNA): TGCAGCGTGCACAGGGAAAGCACAGATACGCAGTATTTT.

This clone was counted only a few times. V is TRBV10-2 and J is TRBJ2-7; D is undetermined. Germline-derived CDR1 and CDR2 are WSHSY and SAAADI. The CDR3 spans 11 residues. Trimming removed 6 bases at V and 3 bases at J, with 6 bases between. The CDR3 reads CASSSGYEQYF. DNA for the CDR3: TGCGCCAGCAGCTCGGGCTACGAGCAGTACTTC.

Only a few counts were recorded for this clone. The CDR3 is CASTLEGSGQFF. The CDR3 DNA is TGCGCCAGCACCCTGGAGGGGTCTGGGCAGTTCTTC. The gene calls are TRBV5-1 and TRBJ2-1; TRBD2 might be the D (6 bases). The CDR3 is 12 amino acids. CDR1 and CDR2 from the germline V gene are SGHRS and YFSETQ. The V gene lost 6 bases and the J gene lost 12 bases, with 16 bases spanning the gap.

This clone showed up just a few times. The gene calls are TRBV9 and TRBJ1-2; 9 positions match TRBD1. This CDR3 region has 15 residues. Germline values: CDR1 SGDLS, CDR2 YYNGEE. V trimming: 4 bases; J trimming: 2 bases; junction bases outside the gene matches: 6. The CDR3 region has the DNA TGTGCCAGCAGCCCCTCAACAGGGGGCAACTATGGCTACACCTTC. Protein product: CASSPSTGGNYGYTF.

This clone was seen only a few times. V and J are TRBV9 and TRBJ1-1; D not resolved. CDR3 length: 12 amino acids. V lost 2 bases and J lost 6, with 8 bases in between. The germline V gene encodes CDR1 SGDLS and CDR2 YYNGEE. CDR3 bases: TGTGCCAGCAGCGTCCCCCGGGCTGAAGCTTTCTTT. Encoded protein: CASSVPRAEAFF.

A few counts support this clone. The rearrangement links TRBV4-1 to TRBJ1-5; 8 nucleotides agree with TRBD1. Germline values: CDR1 MGHRA, CDR2 YSYEKL. V was clipped by 3 bases and J by 4 bases; unmatched bases: 5. The CDR3 spans 15 residues. CDR3 loop: CASSHADRENQPQHF. The DNA of the CDR3 is TGCGCCAGCAGCCACGCGGACAGGGAGAATCAGCCCCAGCATTTT.